This TCR beta chain originates from a study of blood T cell repertoires in COVID-19. The overall study: PBMCs, B-cell-depleted T cells, or T cells provided the cDNA or gDNA that made up the material.

Original processing notes: From reference gene primer amplification, estimates of nucleated cell counts were derived. TCRdb's table, derived via immunoSEQ multiplex PCR, lists solely in-frame clones and lacks some. The V and J calls and the clone size are those of that table, but D and trimming were determined from the DNA. The sample includes 72,000 or so clones, 80% of them seen just once. CDR3 size: 15 residues. Trimming shortened V by 5 bases and J by 2 bases, and 16 bases separated the two germline ends. The germline V gene encodes CDR1 MDHEN and CDR2 SYDVKM. The rearrangement links TRBV28 to TRBJ2-7, with D possibly matching TRBD2 (6 bases). The origin of this receptor is a man between 65 and 85 years old who had recovered from COVID-19. The sequencing sample was made of peripheral blood. CDR3: CASSLPGLPPYEQYF. The CDR3, as DNA: TGTGCCAGCAGTCTGCCGGGACTCCCTCCCTACGAGCAGTACTTC.